The source of this T cell receptor beta chain is a study of blood T cell repertoires in COVID-19. Study-wide context: PBMCs, B-cell-depleted T cells, or T cells were the source of the cDNA or gDNA that made up the material.

Authors' data handling: Quantification of nucleated cells was approximated via reference gene primer amplification. Only in-frame clones appear in the TCRdb table, and some are missing; sequencing was by immunoSEQ multiplex PCR. The D gene and trimming were derived from the DNA, and the V and J assignments and clone size from that table. Counted here are tens of thousands of clones, roughly nine tenths occurring once; the ten biggest clones make up just under 6.5%. The V and J ends lost 1 base and 5 bases, in that order; junction bases with no gene match: 8. This CDR3 contains 15 residues. Germline CDR1 and CDR2: SGHRS and YFSETQ.

The chain couples TRBV5-1 to TRBJ1-1; 7 nucleotides align to TRBD1. Material for sequencing was peripheral blood. The TCR was taken from a man between 65 and 80 years old with active COVID-19. The CDR3 sequence: CASSLTGTEGTEAFF. Written as DNA, the CDR3 is TGCGCCAGCAGCTTGACCGGGACAGAGGGGACTGAAGCTTTCTTT.